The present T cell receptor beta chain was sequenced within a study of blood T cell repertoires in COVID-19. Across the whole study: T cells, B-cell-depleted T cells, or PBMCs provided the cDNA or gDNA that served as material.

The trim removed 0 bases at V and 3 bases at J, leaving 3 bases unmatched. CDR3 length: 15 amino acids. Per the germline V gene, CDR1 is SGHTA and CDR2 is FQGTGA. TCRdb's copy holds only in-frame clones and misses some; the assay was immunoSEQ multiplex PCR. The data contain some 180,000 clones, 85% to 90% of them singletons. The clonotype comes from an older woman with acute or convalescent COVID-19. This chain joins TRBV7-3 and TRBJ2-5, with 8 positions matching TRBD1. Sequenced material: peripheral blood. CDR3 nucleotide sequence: TGTGCCAGCAGCTTAACGGACAGGGAAGAAGAGACCCAGTACTTC. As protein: CASSLTDREEETQYF.